The table lists the clone carrying this T cell receptor (beta chain) with a few counts. Its antigen is as yet unknown. V lost 5 bases and J 5 bases, leaving 12 bases between the germline ends. The CDR3 has 13 amino acids. A single record per CDR3 protein comes from TCRdb applying MiXCR to the reads. Here the sample spans about 310,000 distinct CDR3 sequences, around 25% being singletons. This sample is drawn from a study of T cell repertoires in cytomegalovirus infection. Sequencing was performed on cultured PBMCs, taken from culture after CMV antigen stimulation. The clonotype was recovered from a human donor in good health (CMV status not recorded). Some clones in this sample may be carry-over from other donors' samples. V is TRBV12-3 or TRBV12-4 and J is TRBJ2-5; D is perhaps TRBD2 (6 bases). The CDR3 is CASSPGGIETQYF. The CDR3 DNA follows: TGTGCCAGCAGTCCTGGCGGGATCGAGACCCAGTACTTC.